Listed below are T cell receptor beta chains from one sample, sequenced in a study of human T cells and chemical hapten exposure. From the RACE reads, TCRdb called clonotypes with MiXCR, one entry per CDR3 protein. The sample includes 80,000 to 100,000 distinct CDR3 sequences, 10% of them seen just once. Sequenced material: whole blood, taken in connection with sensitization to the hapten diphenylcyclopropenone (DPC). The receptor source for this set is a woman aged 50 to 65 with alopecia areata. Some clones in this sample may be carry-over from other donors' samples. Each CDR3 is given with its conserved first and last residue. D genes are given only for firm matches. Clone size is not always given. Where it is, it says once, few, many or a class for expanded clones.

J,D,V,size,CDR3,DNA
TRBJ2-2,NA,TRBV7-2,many,CASSLDRSRTGELFF,TGTGCCAGCAGTTTAGACCGATCCCGGACCGGGGAGCTGTTTTTT
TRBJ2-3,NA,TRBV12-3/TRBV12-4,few,CASSLGVDTDTQYF,TGTGCCAGCAGTTTGGGAGTCGACACAGATACGCAGTATTTT
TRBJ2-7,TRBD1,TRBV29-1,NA,CSVVTGGYEQYF,TGCAGCGTAGTGACAGGGGGTTACGAGCAGTACTTC
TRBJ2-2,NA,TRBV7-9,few,CASSSWDGGGELFF,TGTGCCAGCAGCTCCTGGGACGGTGGCGGGGAGCTGTTTTTT
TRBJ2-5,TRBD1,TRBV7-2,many,CASSLAATGVAQETQYF,TGTGCCAGCAGCTTAGCCGCAACAGGGGTTGCCCAAGAGACCCAGTACTTC
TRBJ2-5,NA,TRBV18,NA,CASSPLERQLGTQYF,TGTGCCAGCTCACCACTGGAACGACAGCTCGGGACCCAGTACTTC
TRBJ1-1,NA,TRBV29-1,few,CSVDSGNTEAFF,TGCAGCGTTGACTCGGGGAACACTGAAGCTTTCTTT
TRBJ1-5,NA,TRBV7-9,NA,CASSLSGNQPQHF,TGTGCCAGCAGCTTAAGCGGTAACCAGCCCCAGCATTTT
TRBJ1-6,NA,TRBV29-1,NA,CSVGKELNSPLHF,TGCAGCGTTGGGAAGGAGTTGAATTCACCCCTCCACTTT
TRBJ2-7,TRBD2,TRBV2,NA,CASSNLAGGPHEQYF,TGTGCCAGCAGCAATCTAGCGGGAGGGCCCCACGAGCAGTACTTC
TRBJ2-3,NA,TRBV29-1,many,CSVEDQRKTDTQYF,TGCAGCGTTGAAGATCAACGCAAAACAGATACGCAGTATTTT
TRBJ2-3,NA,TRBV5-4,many,CASSFPGTQTDTQYF,TGTGCCAGCAGCTTTCCCGGGACCCAAACAGATACGCAGTATTTT
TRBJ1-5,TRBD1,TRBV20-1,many,CSASVSGGSNQPQHF,TGCAGTGCTAGCGTATCAGGGGGCAGCAATCAGCCCCAGCATTTT
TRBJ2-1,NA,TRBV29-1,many,CSVEPFRSNEQFF,TGCAGCGTTGAACCCTTCCGATCCAATGAGCAGTTCTTC
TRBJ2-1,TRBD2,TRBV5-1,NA,CASSLGLAIDEQFF,TGCGCCAGCAGCTTGGGACTAGCGATCGATGAGCAGTTCTTC
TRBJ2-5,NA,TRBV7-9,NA,CASKLSGGTAQPLYF,TGTGCCAGCAAGCTTAGCGGAGGAACCGCTCAACCGCTGTACTTC
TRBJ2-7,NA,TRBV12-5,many,CASGLDQRGKQYF,TGTGCTAGTGGTTTGGATCAAAGGGGGAAGCAGTACTTC
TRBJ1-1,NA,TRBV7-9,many,CASSFGTDMNTEAFF,TGTGCCAGCAGCTTCGGCACAGATATGAACACTGAAGCTTTCTTT
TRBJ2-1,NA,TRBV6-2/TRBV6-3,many,CASSPLTGVGNEQFF,TGTGCCAGCAGTCCCCTGACGGGAGTAGGTAATGAGCAGTTCTTC
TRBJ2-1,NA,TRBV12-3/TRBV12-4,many,CASSGVGRNNEQFF,TGTGCCAGCAGCGGGGTAGGGCGGAACAATGAGCAGTTCTTC
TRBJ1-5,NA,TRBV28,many,CASSWTTGSQPQHF,TGTGCCAGCAGTTGGACTACAGGGAGTCAGCCCCAGCATTTT
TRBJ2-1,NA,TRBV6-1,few,CASSEFGQSYYNEQFF,TGTGCCAGCAGTGAATTTGGACAAAGCTATTACAATGAGCAGTTCTTC
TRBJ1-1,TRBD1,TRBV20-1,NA,CSGQGGGNTEAFF,TGCAGCGGACAGGGGGGCGGGAACACTGAAGCTTTCTTT
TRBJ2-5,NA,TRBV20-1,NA,CSARGDRAPETQYF,TGCAGTGCTAGAGGCGACCGCGCCCCCGAGACCCAGTACTTC
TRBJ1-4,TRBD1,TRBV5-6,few,CASNGQGGELFF,TGTGCCAGCAACGGCCAGGGGGGAGAACTGTTTTTT
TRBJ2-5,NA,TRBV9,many,CASSEPGRQETQYF,TGTGCCAGCAGCGAGCCGGGACGACAAGAGACCCAGTACTTC
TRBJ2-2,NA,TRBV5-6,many,CASSLVTDTGELFF,TGTGCCAGCAGCTTGGTCACCGACACCGGGGAGCTGTTTTTT
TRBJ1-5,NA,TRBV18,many,CASSAGPSSNQPQHF,TGTGCCAGCTCAGCCGGACCTAGTAGCAATCAGCCCCAGCATTTT
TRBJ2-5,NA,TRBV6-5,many,CASNPGRKEETQYF,TGTGCCAGCAACCCAGGACGGAAGGAAGAGACCCAGTACTTC
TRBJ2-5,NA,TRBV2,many,CASSVRDAQYF,TGTGCCAGCAGTGTTCGAGACGCCCAGTACTTC
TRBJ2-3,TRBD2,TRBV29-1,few,CSVEREGRRTDTQYF,TGCAGCGTAGAGCGGGAGGGCCGACGCACAGATACGCAGTATTTT
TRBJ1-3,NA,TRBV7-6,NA,CASSLLQNPSGNTIYF,TGTGCCAGCAGCTTATTACAGAACCCCTCTGGAAACACCATATATTTT
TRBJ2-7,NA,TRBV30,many,CAWSVLSEQYF,TGTGCCTGGAGTGTACTGTCCGAGCAGTACTTC
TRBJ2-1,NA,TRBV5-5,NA,CASSFFEGISYNEQFF,TGTGCCAGCAGCTTTTTTGAGGGGATCTCCTACAATGAGCAGTTCTTC
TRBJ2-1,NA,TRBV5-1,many,CASSLDSPYNEQFF,TGCGCCAGCAGCTTGGACTCCCCCTACAATGAGCAGTTCTTC
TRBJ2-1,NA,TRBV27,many,CASSLWAGVRNEQFF,TGTGCCAGCAGTTTGTGGGCAGGGGTACGGAATGAGCAGTTCTTC
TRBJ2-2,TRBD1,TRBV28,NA,CASSRDRATGELFF,TGTGCCAGCAGTCGGGACAGAGCCACCGGGGAGCTGTTTTTT
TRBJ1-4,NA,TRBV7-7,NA,CASSLGSTGNEKLFF,TGTGCCAGCAGCTTAGGGTCGACGGGAAATGAAAAACTGTTTTTT
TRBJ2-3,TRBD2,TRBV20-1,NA,CSANKASGTSGRTDTQYF,TGCAGTGCTAACAAAGCATCCGGGACTAGCGGGAGGACAGATACGCAGTATTTT
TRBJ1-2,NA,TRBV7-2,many,CASSLGQGRDWYGYTF,TGTGCCAGCAGCTTAGGTCAGGGCAGGGATTGGTACGGCTACACCTTC
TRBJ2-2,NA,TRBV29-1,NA,CSVEPGDTGELFF,TGCAGCGTTGAGCCAGGAGACACCGGGGAGCTGTTTTTT
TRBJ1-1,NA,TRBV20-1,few,CSARSPNTEAFF,TGCAGTGCTAGGTCCCCGAACACTGAAGCTTTCTTT
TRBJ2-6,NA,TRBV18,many,CASSPAPRAGANVLTF,TGTGCCAGCTCACCAGCCCCACGGGCTGGGGCCAACGTCCTGACTTTC
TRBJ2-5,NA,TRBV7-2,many,CASSSIVPETQYF,TGTGCCAGCAGCAGCATAGTGCCAGAGACCCAGTACTTC
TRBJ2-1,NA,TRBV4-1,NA,CDSGRNMEQFF,TGCGACAGCGGGCGAAACATGGAGCAGTTCTTC
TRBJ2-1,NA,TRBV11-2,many,CASSKTDSLGGNEQFF,TGTGCCAGCAGCAAAACGGACTCCCTGGGAGGCAATGAGCAGTTCTTC
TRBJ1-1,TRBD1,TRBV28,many,CASSPTGAPGTEAFF,TGTGCCAGCAGTCCCACAGGGGCCCCGGGAACTGAAGCTTTCTTT
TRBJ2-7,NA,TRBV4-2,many,CASSQGEPDVYEQYF,TGTGCCAGCAGCCAAGGGGAACCGGACGTGTACGAGCAGTACTTC
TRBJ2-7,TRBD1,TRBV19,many,CASSMEGAQGAGHEQYF,TGTGCCAGTAGTATGGAGGGAGCACAGGGGGCGGGCCACGAGCAGTACTTC
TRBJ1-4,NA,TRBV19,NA,CASSMASTTGPRGLFF,TGTGCCAGTAGTATGGCTTCTACAACGGGCCCGCGGGGACTGTTTTTT
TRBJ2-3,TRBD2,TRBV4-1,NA,CASSQGLAGGPGTDTQYF,TGCGCCAGCAGCCAGGGACTAGCGGGAGGGCCGGGTACAGATACGCAGTATTTT
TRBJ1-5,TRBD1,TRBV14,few,CASSQDTCHRGPGQPQHF,TGTGCCAGCAGCCAAGATACTTGCCACAGGGGGCCGGGGCAGCCCCAGCATTTT
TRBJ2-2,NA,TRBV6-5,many,CASSSTPSGRGELFF,TGTGCCAGCAGTTCAACCCCCTCCGGACGGGGGGAGCTGTTTTTT